A single sample is the source of the 4 T cell receptor beta chains below, sequenced in a study of regulatory T cells in long-lasting Graves disease. As for time point: newly diagnosed GD, antithyroid drugs for less than 3 months. The TCR library was made from RNA extracted from PBMCs. With iRepertoire HTBI primers and Arm-PCR of CDR3 regions, TCR beta libraries were built. TCRdb fed the multiplex PCR reads into MiXCR, producing one record per CDR3 protein. Of 600,000 to 650,000 distinct CDR3 sequences detected, about 16% appear once; the ten largest clones hold 18%. The same data also went into a second study, on T cells in Graves' hyperthyroidism and ophthalmopathy.

The sample here was peripheral blood mononuclear cells (PBMCs), taken at new diagnosis, from a patient treated with antithyroid drugs. The receptors were sampled from a woman between 25 and 40 years old with Graves disease.

This clonotype is a singleton in its sample. A much larger clone differs from this one at a single base, so this may be a read error. The chain combines TRBV6-1 with TRBJ2-2, with D perhaps matching TRBD2 (5 bases). CDR1 and CDR2 (germline): MNHNS, SASEGT. The CDR3 is made up of 13 amino acids. The CDR3: CASRRTGSGELVF. The CDR3 DNA is TGTGCCAGCAGACGGACGGGGTCCGGGGAGCTGGTTTTT.

This clonotype has ten or more counts. The rearrangement joins TRBV28 to TRBJ2-7; 10 positions match TRBD2. This CDR3 region has 15 residues. Trimming cost V 5 bases and J 0 bases; bases outside gene matches: 4. Germline V lookup: CDR1 MDHEN, CDR2 SYDVKM. Here the CDR3 reads CASSLLAGSSYEQYF. In DNA form, the CDR3 reads TGTGCCAGCAGTCTACTAGCGGGGAGCTCCTACGAGCAGTACTTC.

This chain connects TRBV28 to TRBJ1-1; 8 bases agree with TRBD1. Germline V gene sequence: CDR1 MDHEN, CDR2 SYDVKM. V trimming: 8 bases; J trimming: 5 bases; junction bases outside the gene matches: 19. The CDR3 is made up of 17 amino acids. The CDR3 loop reads CASEGAQGASKETEAFF. DNA of the CDR3: TGTGCCAGCGAAGGAGCGCAGGGGGCGAGTAAAGAGACTGAAGCTTTCTTT.

The chain has TRBV30 and TRBJ1-2, with D unresolved. The germline V gene has CDR1 GTSNPN and CDR2 SVGIG (reference sequence). Trimming shortened V by 6 bases and J by 4 bases, and 21 bases separated the two germline ends. The CDR3 is made up of 15 amino acids. The CDR3 DNA reads as TGTGCCTGCGCGGGTTCTTCATGGTTGGGCTATGGCTACACCTTC. It encodes CACAGSSWLGYGYTF.